The clone carrying this T cell receptor beta chain was found once. What it binds is unknown. This sample is drawn from a study of graft-versus-host responses after intestinal transplantation. Across the study: Isolated intestinal, liver-intestinal, or multivisceral transplants had been given to the recipients. Tacrolimus and steroids were given for around three years to all recipients after anti-thymocyte globulin induction. Notes on the study in general: Circulating GvH clones peaking coincided with falling HvG clones soon after transplant. Marrow from the recipient contained GvH clones, some of which had appeared first in ileum or blood.

Libraries were prepared by immunoSEQ multiplex PCR; TCRdb keeps only in-frame clonotypes and omits some of them. This sample carries 15,000 to 20,000 clones, approximately 79% of them seen once, and the ten largest clones take 8% to 9.5%. Intraepithelial lymphocytes and lamina propria lymphocytes were released through processing of graft tissue. Trimming left V 5 bases short and J 6 bases short, with 13 bases between. This CDR3 is 12 amino acids long. The germline V gene has CDR1 GTSNPN and CDR2 SVGIG (reference sequence). The clonotype originates from a human patient who received an intestinal transplant, so some T cells may come from the graft donor. This chain uses TRBV30 with TRBJ2-5; D not certain. The input for sequencing was ileum tissue, taken roughly 3 weeks after intestinal transplant. Written as DNA, the CDR3 is TGTGCCTGGGGCCCCCAGAGGCAGACCCAGTACTTC. Encoded protein: CAWGPQRQTQYF.